This T cell receptor (beta chain) was captured in a study of blood T cell repertoires in COVID-19. Study information: Specimens from acute and convalescent COVID-19 originated in the United States, Italy and Spain.

V was clipped by 1 base and J by 10 bases, with 13 bases between them. Per the germline V gene, CDR1 is MNHEY and CDR2 is SVGAGI. The CDR3 runs to 13 residues. In the original workflow: How many nucleated cells were present was estimated from reference gene primer amplification. Some clones are missing from TCRdb's copy, which holds only in-frame ones; the method was immunoSEQ multiplex PCR. V and J calls and clone size are copied from that table; D and trimming were computed from the DNA. The table has approximately 230,000 clones, approximately 83% seen once. The source is an elderly man with acute or convalescent COVID-19. The source material was peripheral blood. This rearrangement joins TRBV6-5 to TRBJ1-2; D is possibly TRBD1 (6 bases). CDR3 protein: CASSYLDRRHYTF. CDR3 sequence (DNA): TGTGCCAGCAGTTACTTGGACAGACGGCACTACACCTTC.